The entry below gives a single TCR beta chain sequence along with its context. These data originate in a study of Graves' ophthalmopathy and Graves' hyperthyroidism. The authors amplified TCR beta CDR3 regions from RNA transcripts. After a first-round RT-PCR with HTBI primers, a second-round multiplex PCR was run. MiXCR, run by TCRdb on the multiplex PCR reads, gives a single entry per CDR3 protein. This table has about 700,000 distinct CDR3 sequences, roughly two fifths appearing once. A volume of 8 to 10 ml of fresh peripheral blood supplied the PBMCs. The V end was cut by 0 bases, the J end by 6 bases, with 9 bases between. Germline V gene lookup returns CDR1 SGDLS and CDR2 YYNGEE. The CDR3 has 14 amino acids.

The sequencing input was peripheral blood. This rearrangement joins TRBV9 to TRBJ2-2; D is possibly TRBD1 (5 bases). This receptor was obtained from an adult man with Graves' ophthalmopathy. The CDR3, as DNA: TGTGCCAGCAGCGTAGGTCTAGGGGCCGGGGAGCTGTTTTTT. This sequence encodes CASSVGLGAGELFF.